The next 23 T cell receptor beta chains were all read from a single sample in a study of blood T cell repertoires in COVID-19. TCRdb keeps only in-frame clones here, not all; method: immunoSEQ multiplex PCR. The table shows about 140,000 clones, with about three quarters occurring only once. The sample taken for sequencing was peripheral blood. The receptor set was obtained from a woman between 45 and 65 years old with active or convalescent COVID-19.

The genes are TRBV7-8 and TRBJ1-1; 9 bases line up with TRBD1. The CDR3 spans 14 residues. Germline V gene sequence: CDR1 SGHVS, CDR2 FQNEAQ. The ends lost 4 bases at V and 5 bases at J; junction bases unmatched: 5. The CDR3 protein is CASSSDRGKTEAFF. The DNA of the CDR3 is TGTGCCAGCAGCTCAGACAGGGGGAAGACTGAAGCTTTCTTT.

The chain recombines TRBV10-3 with TRBJ1-1; 9 nucleotides match TRBD1. This CDR3 is 14 amino acids long. The germline gives CDR1 ENHRY, CDR2 SYGVKD. With 6 bases clipped from V and 7 bases from J, the junction kept 9 bases outside the gene matches. The CDR3 is CAISKQGAGVEAFF. The CDR3 DNA reads TGTGCCATCAGCAAACAGGGGGCGGGTGTTGAAGCTTTCTTT.

The rearrangement links TRBV4-2 to TRBJ2-3; 7 nucleotides align to TRBD2. CDR1 and CDR2 from the germline V gene are LGHNA and YNFKEQ. J gave up 2 bases and V 2 bases, and 13 bases lay outside the gene matches. The CDR3 spans 18 residues. Here the CDR3 DNA reads TGTGCCAGCAGCCAACAGATCCCTAGCGGAGACCTCACAGATACGCAGTATTTT. Translated, it gives CASSQQIPSGDLTDTQYF.

The chain joins TRBV2 to TRBJ2-7, with 8 bases that match TRBD2. With V trimmed by 5 bases and J by 4 bases, 10 bases remained unmatched. CDR1 and CDR2 from the germline V gene are SNHLY and FYNNEI. The CDR3 loop spans 15 amino acids. The CDR3 protein is CASSLEAGVGYEQYF. The DNA for the CDR3 is TGTGCCAGCAGTCTGGAAGCGGGAGTAGGGTACGAGCAGTACTTC.

This clone was counted only a few times. The chain couples TRBV19 to TRBJ2-2, with TRBD2 matching 9 bases. Trimming took 6 bases from V and 0 from J; bases not matched to a gene: 5. The CDR3 extends over 16 amino acids. Germline V gives CDR1 LNHDA, CDR2 SQIVND (reference sequence). This CDR3 reads CASRSQRGANTGELFF. CDR3 nucleotides: TGTGCCAGTAGATCGCAGCGGGGGGCGAACACCGGGGAGCTGTTTTTT.

The chain links TRBV3-1 (or the pseudogene TRBV3-2) to TRBJ2-7; 10 bases match TRBD2. The CDR3 spans 15 residues. After removal of 4 bases from V and 0 bases from J, the junction contained 3 bases not matched to a gene. Germline V gene sequence: CDR1 LGHDT, CDR2 YNNKEL (reference sequence). CDR3 sequence (DNA): TGTGCCAGCAGCCTCATAGCGGGGGGCTCCTACGAGCAGTACTTC. It specifies CASSLIAGGSYEQYF.

The CDR3 loop reads CASSRTANTEAFF. In nucleotides, the CDR3 is TGTGCCAGCTCAAGGACAGCCAACACTGAAGCTTTCTTT. This chain connects TRBV18 to TRBJ1-1; tentative D call: TRBD1 (6 bases). Trimming left V 5 bases short and J 2 bases short, with 9 bases between. The CDR3 is 13 residues long. The germline V gene has CDR1 KGHSH and CDR2 LQKENI. Based on the CDR3 plus reference TRBV18 and TRBJ1-1, the full variable domain is NAGVMQNPRHLVRRRGQEARLRCSPMKGHSHVYWYRQLPEEGLKFMVYLQKENIIDESGMPKERFSAEFPKEGPSILRIQQVVRGDSAAYFCASSRTANTEAFFGQGTRLTVV.

V gene TRBV4-3 combines with J gene TRBJ1-5, with D possibly TRBD1 on 5 matching bases. There are 13 residues in the CDR3. From germline, CDR1 is LGHNA and CDR2 YSLEER. The germline V and J ends were trimmed by 0 bases and 8 bases, with 8 bases remaining between them. CDR3 sequence: CASSQDRGKPQHF. CDR3 DNA sequence: TGCGCCAGCAGCCAAGATCGGGGGAAGCCCCAGCATTTT.

This chain uses TRBV7-6 with TRBJ2-2; TRBD1 matches at 8 bases. CDR3 length: 16 amino acids. The germline V gene encodes CDR1 SGHVS and CDR2 FNYEAQ. J lost 0 bases, V lost 5 bases, and 5 bases had no gene match. The CDR3 nucleotides are TGTGCCAGCAGCCCTGGACAGGGTGCGAACACCGGGGAGCTGTTTTTT. It codes for CASSPGQGANTGELFF. Together with reference TRBV7-6 and TRBJ2-2, the CDR3 gives the full variable domain: GAGVSQSPRYKVTKRGQDVALRCDPISGHVSLYWYRQALGQGPEFLTYFNYEAQQDKSGLPNDRFSAERPEGSISTLTIQRTEQRDSAMYRCASSPGQGANTGELFFGEGSRLTVL.

V usage is TRBV7-8 and J usage is TRBJ1-1; D may be TRBD1 (5 bases). There are 17 residues in the CDR3. V lost 5 bases, J lost 4 bases, and 23 bases lay in between. CDR1 is SGHVS, CDR2 FQNEAQ, per germline. CDR3 sequence: CASSLSRGGAPGTEAFF. CDR3 DNA: TGTGCCAGCAGCCTCTCTCGCGGGGGAGCCCCGGGCACTGAAGCTTTCTTT.

A remark on this clone: The junction departs from the called germline gene at one end, perhaps through a read error. The rearrangement joins TRBV7-7 to TRBJ2-6; 7 positions agree with TRBD1. This CDR3 region has 15 residues. The V gene's germline CDR1 is SSHAT and CDR2 FNYEAQ (reference sequence). For the CDR3, the DNA is TGTGCTAGCAGCCCTGACAGGGCTGGGGCCAACGTCCTGACTTTC. Translating gives CASSPDRAGANVLTF.

V is TRBV3-1 (or the pseudogene TRBV3-2) and J is TRBJ2-4; maybe TRBD1 (6 bases). The V and J ends lost 4 bases and 1 base respectively, with 20 bases between them. The CDR3 spans 18 residues. The germline V gene has CDR1 LGHDT and CDR2 YNNKEL (reference sequence). CDR3 coding DNA: TGTGCCAGCAGCCGTCGAGGGGGTACAGGGAAGGCCAAAAACATTCAGTACTTC. Translation gives CASSRRGGTGKAKNIQYF.

The J gene is TRBJ2-3, the V gene TRBV30, with TRBD1 matching over 7 bases. This CDR3 contains 14 residues. Trimming at V came to 3 bases and at J to 4 bases, leaving 7 bases not matched to a gene. Germline assignment: CDR1 GTSNPN and CDR2 SVGIG (reference sequence). CDR3 residues: CAWRIQGIADTQYF. The CDR3 DNA sequence: TGTGCCTGGAGGATACAGGGGATTGCAGATACGCAGTATTTT.

V is TRBV19 and J is TRBJ2-1; a possible D gene is TRBD2 (5 bases). The germline V gene has CDR1 LNHDA and CDR2 SQIVND (reference sequence). CDR3 length: 13 amino acids. V was pared by 4 bases and J by 8 bases, with 12 bases between. CDR3 region: CASSNRMGDEQFF. The CDR3 DNA reads as TGTGCCAGTAGTAACCGTATGGGAGATGAGCAGTTCTTC. Based on the CDR3 plus reference TRBV19 and TRBJ2-1, the full variable domain is DGGITQSPKYLFRKEGQNVTLSCEQNLNHDAMYWYRQDPGQGLRLIYYSQIVNDFQKGDIAEGYSVSREKKESFPLTVTSAQKNPTAFYLCASSNRMGDEQFFGPGTRLTVL.

This sequence joins TRBV5-1 and TRBJ2-7; TRBD2 matches 12 bases. The germline gives CDR1 SGHRS, CDR2 YFSETQ. This CDR3 is 15 amino acids long. With V trimmed by 2 bases and J by 2 bases, 2 bases remained unmatched. The CDR3 protein is CASSFGLAGTYEQYF. DNA for the CDR3: TGCGCCAGCAGCTTCGGACTAGCGGGGACCTACGAGCAGTACTTC.

The chain carries TRBV5-5 and TRBJ2-5, with 8 bases aligning to TRBD1. This CDR3 comprises 16 residues. Germline V gene data show CDR1 as SGHKS and CDR2 as YYEKEE (reference sequence). Trimming cost V 0 bases and J 5 bases; bases outside gene matches: 9. The CDR3: CASSLARQGLGETQYF. The CDR3 nucleotides read TGTGCCAGCAGCTTGGCCCGACAGGGGCTGGGTGAGACCCAGTACTTC.

The V gene is TRBV7-2, the J gene TRBJ2-5, with TRBD1 identical over 9 bases. Looked up from germline, CDR1 is SGHTA and CDR2 is FQGNSA. The junction had 10 bases not matched to a gene; V was cut back by 6 bases and J by 5 bases. The CDR3 contains 15 residues. In nucleotides, the CDR3 is TGTGCCAGCAGGGGTGGCGGGACAGGGACGGAGACCCAGTACTTC. Amino acid sequence: CASRGGGTGTETQYF.

This chain joins TRBV23-1 and TRBJ1-5; 9 positions match TRBD1. TRBV23-1 belongs to the ORF category, with a function that is uncertain. The CDR3 is 14 amino acids. After removal of 7 bases from V and 5 bases from J, the junction contained 6 bases not matched to a gene. DNA of the CDR3: TGCGCCAGCACGCGGGACAGGGCTGATCAGCCCCAGCATTTT. Residues: CASTRDRADQPQHF.

The chain couples TRBV11-1 to TRBJ2-7; 8 bases fit TRBD1. The length of the CDR3 is 13 residues. V gave up 5 bases and J gave up 3 bases; unmatched junction bases: 3. CDR1 SGHAT and CDR2 FQDESV come from the germline V gene (reference sequence). The CDR3 sequence: CASSPGQGYEQYF. CDR3 DNA: TGTGCCAGCAGCCCTGGACAGGGCTACGAGCAGTACTTC.

The chain employs TRBV4-3 and TRBJ1-2, with D maybe TRBD1 (5 bases). Germline V gene sequence: CDR1 LGHNA, CDR2 YSLEER. The germline V and J ends were trimmed by 3 bases and 4 bases, with 12 bases remaining between them. The CDR3 spans 14 residues. The CDR3 loop reads CASSHSGQSYGYTF. CDR3 nucleotides: TGCGCCAGCAGCCATTCCGGACAATCCTATGGCTACACCTTC.

This clone has more than one count but fewer than ten. CDR3 loop: CASDPSDSSPHTEAFF. In DNA, the CDR3 is TGCGCCAGCGACCCTTCGGACAGCAGCCCCCACACTGAAGCTTTCTTT. The rearrangement joins TRBV10-2 to TRBJ1-1; TRBD1 might be the D (6 bases). Trimming stripped 8 bases from V and 3 bases from J, with 22 bases between. From germline, CDR1 is WSHSY and CDR2 SAAADI. The CDR3 extends over 16 amino acids.

The V call is TRBV30, the J call TRBJ1-5; TRBD1 aligns across 7 bases. The trim removed 2 bases at V and 5 bases at J, leaving 3 bases unmatched. Germline loops: CDR1 GTSNPN, CDR2 SVGIG (reference sequence). CDR3 length: 13 amino acids. The chain's CDR3 is CAWSPGGYQPQHF. The CDR3 coding sequence is TGTGCCTGGAGTCCAGGGGGTTATCAGCCCCAGCATTTT.

V and J are TRBV6-2 or TRBV6-3 and TRBJ2-5, with 9 bases fitting TRBD2. Germline CDR1 reads MNHEY; CDR2 reads SVGEGT. There are 16 residues in the CDR3. The trim removed 4 bases at V and 4 bases at J, leaving 10 bases unmatched. CDR3 sequence (DNA): TGTGCCAGCAGTTCCCTTAGCGGGAGAGGGGGAGAGACCCAGTACTTC. Translating it yields CASSSLSGRGGETQYF.